This is a list of T cell receptor beta chains from one sample in a study of regulatory T cells in long-lasting Graves disease. MiXCR was run by TCRdb on the multiplex PCR reads, yielding one entry per CDR3 protein. The sample carries more than 450,000 distinct CDR3 sequences, 12% recorded once. In addition, the sample was reused for a study of T cells in Graves' hyperthyroidism and ophthalmopathy.

The sequencing here drew on peripheral blood mononuclear cells (PBMCs), taken at new diagnosis, from a patient treated with antithyroid drugs. Every receptor here comes from a woman younger than 45 with Graves disease. CDR3s include the opening cysteine and the closing phenylalanine or tryptophan. Fields, in order: V gene, J gene, CDR3 protein.

TRBV6-5,TRBJ2-7,CASSYDRGEVNEQYF
TRBV27,TRBJ1-1,CASSRRGPTGGTEAFF
TRBV20-1,TRBJ2-1,CSAFLDSGEQFF
TRBV12-3/TRBV12-4,TRBJ2-7,CASSTTGGAEQYF
TRBV6-5,TRBJ2-1,CASSYSLAGVYEQFF
TRBV10-2,TRBJ2-7,CASTASGRASEQYF
TRBV27,TRBJ2-1,CASRPLAGLDYNEQFF
TRBV30,TRBJ1-4,CALELTGWSSNEKLFF
TRBV24-1,TRBJ2-4,CATSDILAKNIQYF
TRBV29-1,TRBJ2-7,CSVVGEVGLSYEQYF
TRBV12-3/TRBV12-4,TRBJ2-3,CASRVGQGDTDTQYF
TRBV12-5,TRBJ1-2,CASGTTGGVRGYTF
TRBV3-1,TRBJ2-7,CASSQDNSLTYEQYF
TRBV7-2,TRBJ2-5,CASRPSLLETQYF
TRBV7-3,TRBJ2-5,CASSPGPLWTQYF
TRBV2,TRBJ2-7,CAKGLAGGYEQYF
TRBV28,TRBJ1-5,CASSYYREDQPQHF
TRBV11-2,TRBJ1-2,CASSWVRDNANYGYTF
TRBV6-4,TRBJ2-2,CASSYGPVAGGNTGELFF
TRBV7-3,TRBJ2-1,CASSSTSGITFF
TRBV18,TRBJ1-3,CASSPNWGNTIYF
TRBV9,TRBJ2-1,CASSPGNPGYNEQFF
TRBV12-3/TRBV12-4,TRBJ2-7,CASRAHSGTGFSYEQYF
TRBV19,TRBJ2-1,CASSIVTGSEQFF
TRBV12-3/TRBV12-4,TRBJ2-2,CASSLGQGDTGELFF
TRBV5-1,TRBJ1-2,CASSPEGHQGYTF
TRBV6-1,TRBJ1-1,CASTPGTGRAFF
TRBV20-1,TRBJ2-4,CSARPSGTFSIQYF
TRBV7-9,TRBJ2-7,CASSSYRVNYEQYF
TRBV19,TRBJ1-5,CASTLWGNSNQPQHF
TRBV29-1,TRBJ2-3,CSVLPWTSTDTQYF
TRBV4-1,TRBJ2-1,CASSQDMDWGQQFF
TRBV12-3/TRBV12-4,TRBJ2-7,CASTLTGPTYEQYF
TRBV3-1,TRBJ2-1,CASSQDPWASNEQFF
TRBV29-1,TRBJ1-1,CSVLLRGTMNTEAFF